The 5 T cell receptor beta chains in this list originate from one sample, sequenced in a study of beta chain features in type 1 diabetes. The sequenced template was cDNA made from the entire isolated RNA. Only in-frame clones appear in the TCRdb table, and some are missing; sequencing was by immunoSEQ multiplex PCR. Among nearly 350,000 clones listed, 8% were seen once. The sample taken for sequencing was central memory CD4+ T cells from blood. The receptors stem from a woman aged 18-29 years in good health.

The V and J genes are TRBV4-2 and TRBJ2-2; D call uncertain. CDR1 is LGHNA and CDR2 is YNFKEQ in the germline V gene. The CDR3 sequence is 14 residues long. The V end lost 2 bases, the J end lost 5 bases, and 9 bases lay between the germline ends. CDR3 loop: CASSQSWLTGELFF. CDR3 DNA sequence: TGTGCCAGCAGCCAATCCTGGTTGACCGGGGAGCTGTTTTTT.

This clone was found a few times. CDR3 bases: TGTGCCAGCAGCTCGCACCTCACTAGCGGTACTATGCAAGAGACCCAGTACTTC. Translating it yields CASSSHLTSGTMQETQYF. The chain combines TRBV7-8 with TRBJ2-5, with 8 bases lining up with TRBD2. The trim removed 4 bases at V and 2 bases at J, leaving 15 bases unmatched. CDR1 and CDR2 from the germline V gene are SGHVS and FQNEAQ. The CDR3 is 18 amino acids. The full variable domain, its missing parts supplied by reference TRBV7-8 and TRBJ2-5, is GAGVSQSPRYKVAKRGQDVALRCDPISGHVSLFWYQQALGQGPEFLTYFQNEAQLDKSGLPSDRFFAERPEGSVSTLKIQRTQQEDSAVYLCASSSHLTSGTMQETQYFGPGTRLLVL.

The chain recombines TRBV6-6 with TRBJ2-5, with 7 bases matching TRBD2. Looked up from germline, CDR1 is MNHNY and CDR2 is SVGAGI (reference sequence). Losses at the gene ends were 0 bases for V and 2 bases for J; bases not matched to a gene: 6. This CDR3 is built from 16 residues. The CDR3 loop is CASSYSGGGAQETQYF. The DNA of the CDR3 is TGTGCCAGCAGTTACTCGGGCGGGGGAGCTCAAGAGACCCAGTACTTC.

The chain has TRBV2 and TRBJ1-3; TRBD1 might be the D (5 bases). V dropped 8 bases and J dropped 0 bases, with 14 bases sitting between them. CDR1 SNHLY and CDR2 FYNNEI come from the germline V gene. The CDR3 covers 15 residues. CDR3 residues: CASGYQGLSGNTIYF. In DNA, the CDR3 is TGTGCCAGCGGATATCAGGGTCTCTCTGGAAACACCATATATTTT.

The rearrangement joins TRBV9 to TRBJ2-1; D perhaps matches TRBD2 (6 bases). CDR3 length: 15 amino acids. The germline gives CDR1 SGDLS, CDR2 YYNGEE. V dropped 4 bases and J dropped 7 bases, with 18 bases sitting between them. CDR3 nucleotide sequence: TGTGCCAGCAGCTCGCAAGGGAGGCCCTGGAATGAGCAGTTCTTC. Amino acids: CASSSQGRPWNEQFF.